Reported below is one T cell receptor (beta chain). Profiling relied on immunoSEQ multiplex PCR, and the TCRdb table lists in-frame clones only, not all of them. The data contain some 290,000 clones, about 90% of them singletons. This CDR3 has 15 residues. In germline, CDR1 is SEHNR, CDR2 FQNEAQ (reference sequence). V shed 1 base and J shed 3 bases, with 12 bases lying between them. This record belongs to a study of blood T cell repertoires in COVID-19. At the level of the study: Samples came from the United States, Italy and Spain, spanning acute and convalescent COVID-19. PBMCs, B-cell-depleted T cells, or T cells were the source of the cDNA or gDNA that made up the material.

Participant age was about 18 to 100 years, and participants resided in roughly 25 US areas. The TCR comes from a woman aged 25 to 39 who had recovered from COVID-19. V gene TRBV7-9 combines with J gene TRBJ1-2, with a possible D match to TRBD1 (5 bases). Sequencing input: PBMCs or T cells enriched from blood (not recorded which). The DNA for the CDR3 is TGTGCCAGCAGCTTAGGCAGGGAAGGAGACTATGGCTACACCTTC. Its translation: CASSLGREGDYGYTF.